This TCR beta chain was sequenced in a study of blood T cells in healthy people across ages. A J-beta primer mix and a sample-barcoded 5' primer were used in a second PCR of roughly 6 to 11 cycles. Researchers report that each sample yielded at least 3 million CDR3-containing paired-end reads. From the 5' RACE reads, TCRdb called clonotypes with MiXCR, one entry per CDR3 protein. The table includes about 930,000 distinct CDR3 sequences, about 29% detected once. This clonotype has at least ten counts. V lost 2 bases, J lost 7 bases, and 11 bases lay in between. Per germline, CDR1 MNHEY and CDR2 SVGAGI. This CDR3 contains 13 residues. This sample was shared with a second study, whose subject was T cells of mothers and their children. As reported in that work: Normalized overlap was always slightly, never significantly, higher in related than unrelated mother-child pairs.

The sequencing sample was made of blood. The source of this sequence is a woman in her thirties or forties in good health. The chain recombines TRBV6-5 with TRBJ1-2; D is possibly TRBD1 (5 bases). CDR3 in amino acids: CASSYMQGRGYTF. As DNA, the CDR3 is TGTGCCAGCAGTTACATGCAGGGCCGTGGCTACACCTTC.